This section outlines one T cell receptor (beta chain) sequence together with its context. Its specificity is not known. The V end was cut by 6 bases, the J end by 3 bases, with 15 bases between. The germline gives CDR1 WNHNN, CDR2 SYGVQD (reference sequence). The CDR3 is made up of 14 amino acids. Clones were read by immunoSEQ multiplex PCR, and TCRdb kept only the in-frame ones, dropping some. The sample has roughly 25,000 clones; roughly 80% are singletons. This entry is derived from a study of lymphopenia after photon versus proton radiotherapy. The study's findings and limits: Only patients who died were analyzed for survival; proton advantage is unproven. Under photons, naive T cells and diversity fell while effector/memory populations rose. After the lymphocyte nadir, photon-treated repertoires showed oligoclonal expansion, especially of CD8+ Temra cells.

The chain combines TRBV10-1 with TRBJ2-7; D is unclear. The sequence came from a woman between 65 and 79 years old with pancreatic cancer. The sample here was peripheral blood, taken from a patient treated with proton-based radiotherapy. CDR3 region: CASSRRMEFYEQYF. The CDR3 nucleotides are TGCGCCAGCAGCCGCCGGATGGAATTCTACGAGCAGTACTTC.